The clone carrying this TCR beta chain turned up a few times. A universal primer binding site was introduced by template switching. The final cDNA contained unique molecular identifiers. TCRdb re-called the 5' RACE reads with MiXCR, one entry per CDR3 protein. The sample yields over 550,000 distinct CDR3 sequences, just over 7% seen once. These data originate in a study of identical twins. Each donor (without exception) was a healthy Caucasian. Germline V gene lookup returns CDR1 SEHNR and CDR2 FQNEAQ (reference sequence). The V end was cut by 2 bases, the J end by 7 bases, with 6 bases between. The CDR3 has 13 residues. The sample also formed part of further work on yellow fever vaccine responses in identical twins.

Material for sequencing was PBMCs. The sequence came from a woman between 18 and 29 years old in good health. This chain connects TRBV7-9 to TRBJ1-6; no reliable D call. This chain's CDR3 is CASSLIDNSPLHF. The CDR3 DNA sequence: TGTGCCAGCAGCTTAATTGACAATTCACCCCTCCACTTT. The full variable domain, in which reference TRBV7-9 and TRBJ1-6 provide the parts outside the CDR3, is DTGVSQNPRHKITKRGQNVTFRCDPISEHNRLYWYRQTLGQGPEFLTYFQNEAQLEKSRLLSDRFSAERPKGSFSTLEIQRTEQGDSAMYLCASSLIDNSPLHFGNGTRLTVT.